The 9 T cell receptor beta chains below come from one sample, sequenced in a study of blood T cell repertoires in COVID-19. Data came from immunoSEQ multiplex PCR; TCRdb stores just in-frame clones and leaves some out. This repertoire shows over 200,000 clones, about 90% found once; its top ten account for approximately 1.3%. Sequencing was carried out using PBMCs or T cells enriched from blood (not recorded which). These receptors all come from a human donor in a cohort exposed to, infected with or recovered from COVID-19 (not recorded which). The donor label of this sample is uncertain.

CDR3 in amino acids: CASSYSGSGTTYF. CDR3 in DNA: TGTGCCAGCAGTTACTCGGGTAGCGGGACCACGTATTTT. This rearrangement joins TRBV6-5 to TRBJ2-3; TRBD2 matches 8 bases. The V segment lost 0 bases and the J segment 14 bases; nucleotides outside the gene matches: 7. The CDR3 extends over 13 amino acids. Per germline, CDR1 MNHEY and CDR2 SVGAGI.

The rearrangement joins TRBV28 to TRBJ1-1, with D hard to call. Trimming pared 7 bases from V and 7 bases from J, leaving 16 bases between. Per germline, CDR1 MDHEN and CDR2 SYDVKM. CDR3 length: 13 amino acids. The CDR3: CASTGPGGYEAFF. CDR3 nucleotide sequence: TGTGCCAGCACCGGCCCGGGAGGATATGAAGCTTTCTTT.

This chain's CDR3 is CASSLASRSYEQYF. In DNA form, the CDR3 reads TGTGCCAGCAGCTTAGCGTCCCGCTCCTACGAGCAGTACTTC. The chain combines TRBV7-2 with TRBJ2-7; D call uncertain. Germline CDR1 SGHTA, CDR2 FQGNSA. Trimming shortened V by 0 bases and J by 0 bases, and 6 bases separated the two germline ends. The length of the CDR3 is 14 residues.

This clone was recorded once. The chain employs TRBV24-1 and TRBJ2-5, with TRBD1 matching over 7 bases. CDR3 length equals 14 residues. J was trimmed by 3 bases and V by 4 bases; bases with no gene match: 4. The V gene's germline CDR1 is KGHDR and CDR2 SFDVKD. CDR3 sequence (DNA): TGTGCCACCAGTGACCCCGGGACAGAAGAGACCCAGTACTTC. It yields the protein CATSDPGTEETQYF.

This clone was counted once. This chain connects TRBV30 to TRBJ1-4; 8 positions match TRBD1. From germline, CDR1 is GTSNPN and CDR2 SVGIG (reference sequence). J was trimmed by 8 bases and V by 8 bases; bases with no gene match: 7. This CDR3 is built from 12 residues. The DNA for the CDR3 is TGTGCCGGACAGGGAAGGGACGAAAAACTGTTTTTT. Protein: CAGQGRDEKLFF.

There are a few counts of this clone. The genes are TRBV3-1 (or the pseudogene TRBV3-2) and TRBJ2-4; tentatively, D is TRBD2 (6 bases). V was shortened by 4 bases and J by 3 bases, with 13 bases between the two germline ends. Germline V gene lookup returns CDR1 LGHDT and CDR2 YNNKEL (reference sequence). The CDR3 spans 15 residues. CDR3 nucleotides: TGTGCCAGCAGCCCTACCGGGACTGTCAAAAACATTCAGTACTTC. Translating it yields CASSPTGTVKNIQYF.

This chain connects TRBV5-1 to TRBJ1-5; TRBD1 agrees at 9 bases. V shed 0 bases, J shed 0 bases, and the junction held 7 bases outside the gene matches. This CDR3 is built from 18 residues. Germline V lookup: CDR1 SGHRS, CDR2 YFSETQ. The CDR3: CASSLGGQGRGSNQPQHF. The CDR3 DNA reads TGCGCCAGCAGCTTGGGGGGACAGGGAAGGGGTAGCAATCAGCCCCAGCATTTT.

The V gene is TRBV13, the J gene TRBJ2-3; D might be TRBD2 (6 bases). This CDR3 spans 15 amino acids. The V gene's germline CDR1 is PRHDT and CDR2 FYEKMQ (reference sequence). Between the trimmed V and J ends, which lost 5 bases and 2 bases, there was a span of 14 bases. The CDR3 bases are TGTGCCAGCAGCGCGGGGACGGTGGACACAGATACGCAGTATTTT. Translated: CASSAGTVDTDTQYF.

This clone was seen just once. The rearrangement joins TRBV12-3 or TRBV12-4 to TRBJ2-7, with D possibly matching TRBD1 (5 bases). There are 13 residues in the CDR3. V lost 1 base, J lost 5 bases, and 9 bases lay in between. Here the CDR3 reads CASSLGREHEQYF. For the CDR3, the DNA is TGTGCCAGCAGTTTAGGCAGGGAACACGAGCAGTACTTC.